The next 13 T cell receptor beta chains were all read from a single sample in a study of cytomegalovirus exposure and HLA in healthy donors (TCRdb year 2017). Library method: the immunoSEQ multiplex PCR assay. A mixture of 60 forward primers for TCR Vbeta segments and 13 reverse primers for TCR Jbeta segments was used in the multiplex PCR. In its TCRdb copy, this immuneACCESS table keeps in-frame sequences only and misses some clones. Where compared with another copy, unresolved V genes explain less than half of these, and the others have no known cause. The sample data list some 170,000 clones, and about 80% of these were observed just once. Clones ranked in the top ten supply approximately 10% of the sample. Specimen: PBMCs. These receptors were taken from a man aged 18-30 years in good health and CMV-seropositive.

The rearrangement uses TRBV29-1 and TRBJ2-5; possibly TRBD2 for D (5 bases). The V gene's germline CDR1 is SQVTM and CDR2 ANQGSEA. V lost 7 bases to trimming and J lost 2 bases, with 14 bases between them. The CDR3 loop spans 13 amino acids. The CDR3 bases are TGCAGCGGATCCGGGAATGGACAAGAGACCCAGTACTTC. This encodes CSGSGNGQETQYF.

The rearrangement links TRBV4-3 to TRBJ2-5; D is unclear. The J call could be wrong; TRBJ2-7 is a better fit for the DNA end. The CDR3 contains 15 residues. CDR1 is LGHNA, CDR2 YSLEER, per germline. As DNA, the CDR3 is TGCGCCAGCAGCCAAGATGCCTCAAGCTCCTACGAGCAGTACTTC. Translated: CASSQDASSSYEQYF.

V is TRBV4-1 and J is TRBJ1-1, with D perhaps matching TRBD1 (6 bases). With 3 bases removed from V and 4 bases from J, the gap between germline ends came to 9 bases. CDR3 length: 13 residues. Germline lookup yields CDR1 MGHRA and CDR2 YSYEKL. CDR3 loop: CASSQGASTEAFF. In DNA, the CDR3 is TGCGCCAGCAGCCAGGGGGCAAGCACTGAAGCTTTCTTT.

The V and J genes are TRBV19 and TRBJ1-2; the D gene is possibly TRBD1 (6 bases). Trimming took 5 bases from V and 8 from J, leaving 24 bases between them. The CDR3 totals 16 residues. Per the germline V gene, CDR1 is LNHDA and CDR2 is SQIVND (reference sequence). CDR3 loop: CASSPPRGRGIVGYTF. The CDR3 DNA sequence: TGTGCCAGTAGTCCTCCCCGTGGGAGGGGGATCGTGGGCTACACCTTC.

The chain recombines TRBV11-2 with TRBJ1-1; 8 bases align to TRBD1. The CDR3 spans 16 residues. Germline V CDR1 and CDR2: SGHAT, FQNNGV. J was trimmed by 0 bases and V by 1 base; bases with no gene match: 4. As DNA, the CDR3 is TGTGCCAGCAGCTTAGTCCCACAGGGGGTGAACACTGAAGCTTTCTTT. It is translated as CASSLVPQGVNTEAFF.

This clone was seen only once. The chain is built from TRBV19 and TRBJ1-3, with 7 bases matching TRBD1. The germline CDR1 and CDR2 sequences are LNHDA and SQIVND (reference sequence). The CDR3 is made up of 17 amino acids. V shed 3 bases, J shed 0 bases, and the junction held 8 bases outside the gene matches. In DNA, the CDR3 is TGTGCCAGTAGTATCGGGGGACAGAAGAGCTCTGGAAACACCATATATTTT. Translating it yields CASSIGGQKSSGNTIYF.

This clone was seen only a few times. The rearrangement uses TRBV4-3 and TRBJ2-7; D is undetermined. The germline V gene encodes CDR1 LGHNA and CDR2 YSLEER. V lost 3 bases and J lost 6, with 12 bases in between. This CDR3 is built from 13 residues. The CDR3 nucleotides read TGCGCCAGCAGCCAGTTCCTAGGCCCCGAGCAGTACTTC. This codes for CASSQFLGPEQYF.

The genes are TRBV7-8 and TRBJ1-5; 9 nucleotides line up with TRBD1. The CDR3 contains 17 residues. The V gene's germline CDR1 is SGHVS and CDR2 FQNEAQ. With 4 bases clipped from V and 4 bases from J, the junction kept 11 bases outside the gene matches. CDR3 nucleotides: TGTGCCAGCAGCTCTCCCGGGACAGGGATATTGAATCAGCCCCAGCATTTT. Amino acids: CASSSPGTGILNQPQHF.

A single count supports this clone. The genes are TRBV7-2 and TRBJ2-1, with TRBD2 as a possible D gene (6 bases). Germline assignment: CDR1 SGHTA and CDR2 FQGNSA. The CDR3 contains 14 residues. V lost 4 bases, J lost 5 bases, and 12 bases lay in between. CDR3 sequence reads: CASSSRTINNEQFF. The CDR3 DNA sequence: TGTGCCAGCAGCTCGCGGACTATCAACAATGAGCAGTTCTTC.

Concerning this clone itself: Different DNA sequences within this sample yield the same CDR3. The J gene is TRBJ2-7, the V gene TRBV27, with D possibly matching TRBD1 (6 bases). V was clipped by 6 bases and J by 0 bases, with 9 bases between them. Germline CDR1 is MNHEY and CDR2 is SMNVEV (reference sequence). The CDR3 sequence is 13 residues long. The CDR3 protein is CASSSRGSYEQYF. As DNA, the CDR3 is TGTGCCAGCAGCAGCAGGGGCTCCTACGAGCAGTACTTC.

The CDR3 DNA sequence: TGTGCCAGCAGCTTGGGGACAGGGGATGGCTACACCTTC. Translated, it gives CASSLGTGDGYTF. The V gene is TRBV7-3, the J gene TRBJ1-2; TRBD1 matches at 10 bases. V was clipped by 3 bases and J by 6 bases; unmatched bases: 1. The germline CDR1 and CDR2 sequences are SGHTA and FQGTGA. The CDR3 is 13 amino acids.

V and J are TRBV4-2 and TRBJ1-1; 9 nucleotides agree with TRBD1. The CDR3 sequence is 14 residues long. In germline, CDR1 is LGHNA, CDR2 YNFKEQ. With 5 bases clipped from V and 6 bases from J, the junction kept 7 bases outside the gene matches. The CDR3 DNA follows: TGTGCCAGCAGCTTCCCGGGACAGGGTTCTGAAGCTTTCTTT. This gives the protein CASSFPGQGSEAFF.

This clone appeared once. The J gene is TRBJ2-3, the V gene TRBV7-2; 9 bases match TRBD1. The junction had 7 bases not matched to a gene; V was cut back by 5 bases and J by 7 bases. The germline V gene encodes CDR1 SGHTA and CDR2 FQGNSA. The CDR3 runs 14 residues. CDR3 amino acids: CASSRRQGGYTQYF. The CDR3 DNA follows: TGTGCCAGCAGCCGAAGACAGGGGGGATATACGCAGTATTTT. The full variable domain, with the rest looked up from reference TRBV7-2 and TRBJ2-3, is GAGVSQSPSNKVTEKGKDVELRCDPISGHTALYWYRQSLGQGLEFLIYFQGNSAPDKSGLPSDRFSAERTGGSVSTLTIQRTQQEDSAVYLCASSRRQGGYTQYFGPGTRLTVL.